This T cell receptor (beta chain) was obtained from a study of T cells in women clearing cervical HPV infection. This CDR3 region has 15 residues. Germline V gene data show CDR1 as LNHDA and CDR2 as SQIVND (reference sequence). Trimming shortened V by 1 base and J by 0 bases, and 9 bases separated the two germline ends. The study, taken as a whole, reports: CIN3+ cases had significantly higher TCR richness than controls; evenness did not differ.

Regarding this clone: What it recognizes is unknown. The missing CDR3 end, 3 residues past where the read stops, is filled in from the germline J gene.

TCRdb keeps only in-frame clones here, not all; method: immunoSEQ multiplex PCR. This repertoire includes approximately 15,000 clones. The receptor was derived from a woman between 18 and 69 years old with a cervical HPV16 infection that either progressed to CIN3+ or cleared (not recorded which). The sample consisted of blood buffy coat. The gene calls are TRBV19 and TRBJ1-2; D unclear. The CDR3 protein is CASSIAYRANYGYTF. The DNA read from the CDR3 is TGTGCCAGTAGTATAGCTTACAGAGCTAACTATGGC. The full variable domain, in which reference TRBV19 and TRBJ1-2 provide the parts outside the CDR3, is DGGITQSPKYLFRKEGQNVTLSCEQNLNHDAMYWYRQDPGQGLRLIYYSQIVNDFQKGDIAEGYSVSREKKESFPLTVTSAQKNPTAFYLCASSIAYRANYGYTFGSGTRLTVV.